This T cell receptor (beta chain) was observed in a study of cytomegalovirus exposure and HLA in healthy donors. The PCR ran on 60 Vbeta and 13 Jbeta primers. This table comes from immunoSEQ multiplex PCR, and its TCRdb copy is limited to in-frame clones, with some not included. The table shows more than 150,000 clones, with more than 65% occurring only once. Germline V gene sequence: CDR1 MNHEY, CDR2 SVGAGI. Trimming pared 1 base from V and 0 bases from J, leaving 5 bases between. CDR3 length: 14 residues. The chain uses TRBV6-5 and TRBJ2-3; D unclear. The TCR was taken from a man aged 45 to 65 in good health and CMV-seronegative. Sequencing was carried out using PBMCs. The DNA for the CDR3 is TGTGCCAGCAGTTACTTGACAAGCACAGATACGCAGTATTTT. As protein: CASSYLTSTDTQYF.